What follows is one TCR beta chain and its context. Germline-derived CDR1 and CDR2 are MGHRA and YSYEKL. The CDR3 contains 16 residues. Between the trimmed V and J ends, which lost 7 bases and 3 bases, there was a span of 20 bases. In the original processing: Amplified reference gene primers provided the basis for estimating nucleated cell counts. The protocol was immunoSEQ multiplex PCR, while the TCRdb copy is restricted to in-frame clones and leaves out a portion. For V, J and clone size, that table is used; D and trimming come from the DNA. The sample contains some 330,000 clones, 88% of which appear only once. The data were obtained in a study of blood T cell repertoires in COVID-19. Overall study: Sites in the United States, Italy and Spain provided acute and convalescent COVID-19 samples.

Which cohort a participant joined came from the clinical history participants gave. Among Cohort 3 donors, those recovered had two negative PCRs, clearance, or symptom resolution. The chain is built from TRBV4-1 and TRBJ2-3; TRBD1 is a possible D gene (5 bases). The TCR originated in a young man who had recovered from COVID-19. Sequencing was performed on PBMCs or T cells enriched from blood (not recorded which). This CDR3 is CASTSVQVPGTDTQYF. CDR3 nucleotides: TGCGCCAGCACCTCGGTGCAGGTACCAGGGACAGATACGCAGTATTTT.